The TCR beta chain described here comes from a study of beta chain features in type 1 diabetes. TCRB transcripts that were expressed got sequenced, as all of the isolated RNA had been reverse transcribed. Libraries were prepared by immunoSEQ multiplex PCR; TCRdb keeps only in-frame clonotypes and omits some of them. The data show 300,000 to 400,000 clones, less than 10% seen once. V was pared by 1 base and J by 3 bases, with 9 bases of the junction left unmatched. This CDR3 has 17 amino acids. Germline values: CDR1 ENHRY, CDR2 SYGVKD. This clone was counted between two and nine times. This chain joins TRBV10-3 and TRBJ2-3; the match to TRBD2 covers 8 bases. The sample was central memory CD4+ T cells from blood. This clonotype originated in a woman aged 18-29 years in good health. This chain's CDR3 is CAISEFVVSGTTDTQYF. In nucleotides, the CDR3 is TGTGCCATCAGTGAGTTTGTCGTTAGCGGGACGACAGATACGCAGTATTTT.